The 6 T cell receptor beta chains listed next were all sequenced from one sample in a study of T cell responses to AZD1222 COVID-19 vaccine. The data were produced by immunoSEQ multiplex PCR, yet TCRdb's version contains in-frame clones alone and is incomplete. Among around 99,000 clones, roughly 90% were seen once, and the ten largest hold about 7%. Sequencing was performed on peripheral blood, taken on day 0 of AZD1222 vaccination. Receptors originate from an adult in good health.

In DNA form, the CDR3 reads TGTGCCAGCAGCCAGACTAGTGTTACGCAGTATTTT. This gives the protein CASSQTSVTQYF. The chain carries TRBV14 and TRBJ2-3, with TRBD2 as a possible D gene (6 bases). V lost 3 bases, J lost 8 bases, and 9 bases lay in between. The CDR3 has 12 residues. Germline V gene data show CDR1 as SGHDN and CDR2 as FVKESK.

CDR3 coding DNA: TGTGCCAGTAGTATCATCCGGACTAGAGCCAATGAGCAGTTCTTC. It translates to CASSIIRTRANEQFF. The genes are TRBV19 and TRBJ2-1; 7 bases map to TRBD2. The CDR3 contains 15 residues. Trimming took 3 bases from V and 6 from J; bases not matched to a gene: 8. Germline assignment: CDR1 LNHDA and CDR2 SQIVND (reference sequence).

This clone has just a few counts. The V and J genes are TRBV27 and TRBJ2-6; D is unresolved. Germline V gene sequence: CDR1 MNHEY, CDR2 SMNVEV (reference sequence). The V end was cut by 8 bases, the J end by 1 base, with 9 bases between. The CDR3 length is 14 residues. Here the CDR3 reads CASQTASGANVLTF. In DNA form, the CDR3 reads TGTGCCAGCCAGACGGCATCTGGGGCCAACGTCCTGACTTTC.

The CDR3 DNA reads TGTGCCTGGACGCTCTCCTACGAGCAGTACTTC. Its translation is CAWTLSYEQYF. This chain joins TRBV30 and TRBJ2-7; D gene uncertain. Trimming took off 4 bases at V and 0 bases at J, with 4 bases between the two ends. Germline assignment: CDR1 GTSNPN and CDR2 SVGIG (reference sequence). CDR3 length: 11 amino acids. The whole variable domain, filled in from reference TRBV30 and TRBJ2-7, reads SQTIHQWPATLVQPVGSPLSLECTVEGTSNPNLYWYRQAAGRGLQLLFYSVGIGQISSEVPQNLSASRPQDRQFILSSKKLLLSDSGFYLCAWTLSYEQYFGPGTRLTVT.

Only one count was recorded for this clone. The chain links TRBV24-1 to TRBJ2-1; 10 bases map to TRBD2. This CDR3 region has 20 residues. Germline values: CDR1 KGHDR, CDR2 SFDVKD. Unmatched junction bases numbered 17, after V lost 2 bases and J lost 5 bases. In DNA, the CDR3 is TGTGCCACCAGTGATTCCCAAACTAGCGGGACAATCGGTGGGAACAATGAGCAGTTCTTC. Translated, it gives CATSDSQTSGTIGGNNEQFF.

The chain links TRBV19 to TRBJ2-3; 7 nucleotides align to TRBD2. From germline, CDR1 is LNHDA and CDR2 SQIVND (reference sequence). After removal of 7 bases from V and 7 bases from J, the junction contained 14 bases not matched to a gene. The CDR3 spans 15 residues. The CDR3, as DNA: TGTGCCAGTAACCGACTCGCGGGAGATATAAATACGCAGTATTTT. This translates into CASNRLAGDINTQYF. Complete variable domain (other parts from reference TRBV19 and TRBJ2-3): DGGITQSPKYLFRKEGQNVTLSCEQNLNHDAMYWYRQDPGQGLRLIYYSQIVNDFQKGDIAEGYSVSREKKESFPLTVTSAQKNPTAFYLCASNRLAGDINTQYFGPGTRLTVL.